The 8 T cell receptor beta chains listed next were all sequenced from one sample in a study of cytomegalovirus exposure and HLA in healthy donors. Primers for the PCR totalled 60 Vbeta and 13 Jbeta. Repertoires were generated with immunoSEQ multiplex PCR, while TCRdb's copy carries only in-frame clones and drops some. The table lists fewer than 200,000 clones, 75% to 85% of them singletons. The sample consisted of PBMCs. The receptors originated from a female donor in good health and CMV-seronegative.

The chain uses TRBV4-1 and TRBJ2-2, with D possibly matching TRBD2 (6 bases). Germline V lookup: CDR1 MGHRA, CDR2 YSYEKL. This CDR3 is 17 amino acids long. Trimming took off 0 bases at V and 5 bases at J, with 16 bases between the two ends. CDR3 sequence (DNA): TGCGCCAGCAGCCAAGATCCCAGCCGGGGGTGGACCGGGGAGCTGTTTTTT. Encoded protein: CASSQDPSRGWTGELFF.

This chain links TRBV19 with TRBJ1-6; the match to TRBD1 covers 7 bases. Trimming removed 10 bases from V and 0 bases from J; junction bases left unmatched: 3. The length of the CDR3 is 14 residues. Looked up from germline, CDR1 is LNHDA and CDR2 is SQIVND (reference sequence). The CDR3 DNA is TGTGCCACAGGGACAGCCTCCTATAATTCACCCCTCCACTTT. It encodes CATGTASYNSPLHF.

This clone was seen more than once but under ten times. The chain couples TRBV9 to TRBJ1-1, with TRBD1 identical over 8 bases. The V gene end was trimmed by 4 bases and the J gene end by 1 base; junction bases not matched to a gene: 6. Germline V gene lookup returns CDR1 SGDLS and CDR2 YYNGEE. The CDR3 totals 15 residues. The CDR3 nucleotides read TGTGCCAGCAGCCCTCGACAGGGGCCGAACACTGAAGCTTTCTTT. It encodes CASSPRQGPNTEAFF.

Here the CDR3 DNA reads TGTGCCAGCAGTCTGTGGCAGGGGACAGATACGCAGTATTTT. It is translated as CASSLWQGTDTQYF. The J gene is TRBJ2-3, the V gene TRBV28, with D perhaps matching TRBD1 (6 bases). V was clipped by 5 bases and J by 3 bases, with 12 bases between them. This CDR3 has 14 residues. Germline V gives CDR1 MDHEN, CDR2 SYDVKM.

This clone was seen a single time. CDR3 coding DNA: TGTGCCAGCAGTTCAGACAGGGGACCTTACAATGAGCAGTTCTTC. Residues: CASSSDRGPYNEQFF. The genes are TRBV6-5 and TRBJ2-1, with 8 bases matching TRBD1. The CDR3 has 15 residues. Germline V gives CDR1 MNHEY, CDR2 SVGAGI. J lost 4 bases, V lost 4 bases, and 6 bases had no gene match.

This clone came up once. The DNA of the CDR3 is TGTGCCAGCAGCTTTGGTACAGCAGAGACCCAGTACTTC. This encodes CASSFGTAETQYF. This chain joins TRBV7-2 and TRBJ2-5; no clear D gene. The CDR3 runs to 13 residues. The V gene lost 3 bases and the J gene lost 4 bases, with 9 bases spanning the gap. Looked up from germline, CDR1 is SGHTA and CDR2 is FQGNSA.

The chain couples TRBV29-1 to TRBJ2-3; 9 bases are a match to TRBD1. Germline CDR1 and CDR2: SQVTM and ANQGSEA. The trim removed 5 bases at V and 3 bases at J, leaving 6 bases unmatched. The CDR3 is 14 amino acids. CDR3 region: CSVSDRGKTDTQYF. CDR3 bases: TGCAGCGTTTCCGACAGGGGGAAAACAGATACGCAGTATTTT.

V and J are TRBV13 and TRBJ1-1, with 7 bases that match TRBD1. V shed 6 bases and J 10 bases; nucleotides not matched to a gene: 8. Germline loops: CDR1 PRHDT, CDR2 FYEKMQ (reference sequence). The CDR3 sequence is 12 residues long. The CDR3 sequence is CASRTPSGGAFF. The DNA of the CDR3 is TGTGCCAGCAGGACGCCTTCAGGGGGAGCTTTCTTT. Variable domain in full (rest from reference TRBV13 and TRBJ1-1): AAGVIQSPRHLIKEKRETATLKCYPIPRHDTVYWYQQGPGQDPQFLISFYEKMQSDKGSIPDRFSAQQFSDYHSELNMSSLELGDSALYFCASRTPSGGAFFGQGTRLTVV.